The rows below give T cell receptor beta chains drawn from one sample of a study of blood T cell repertoires in COVID-19. Using immunoSEQ multiplex PCR, the repertoire was profiled, and TCRdb retains in-frame clones only, with some absent. The sample lists about 220,000 clones, approximately 80% occurring once. Sequencing was carried out using peripheral blood. Receptors originate from a woman aged 55 to 70 who had recovered from COVID-19. The CDR3 runs from the conserved cysteine through the conserved F or W. The D gene is left open where the match is weak. Not all rows give a size; the values are once, few, many and, for expanded clones, a class.

TRBJ2-5 | 15 | many | TRBD2 | TRBV27 | TGTGCCAGCAGTTCGGGACTAGTCGGAGTCGAGACCCAGTACTTC | CASSSGLVGVETQYF
TRBJ1-5 | 14 | many | . | TRBV19 | TGTGCCAGTAGCAATCCGGTTTTCAATCAGCCCCAGCATTTT | CASSNPVFNQPQHF
TRBJ1-3 | 14 | . | TRBD1 | TRBV13 | TGTGCCAGCAGCATAACAGGGGCTGGAAACACCATATATTTT | CASSITGAGNTIYF
TRBJ1-3 | 15 | . | . | TRBV7-2 | TGTGCCAGCAGCTCCTTGACTCTAGCTGGAAACACCATATATTTT | CASSSLTLAGNTIYF
TRBJ2-7 | 13 | . | TRBD1 | TRBV24-1 | TGTGCCACCGTCACAGGGGCAAATCACGAGCAGTACTTC | CATVTGANHEQYF
TRBJ1-2 | 17 | few | TRBD1 | TRBV18 | TGTGCCAGCTCACCAATCACAGGGGGTAGCATTAACTATGGCTACACCTTC | CASSPITGGSINYGYTF
TRBJ2-7 | 14 | . | . | TRBV6-1 | TGTGCCAGCAGTGAAAGGATGGGGGGCTACGAGCAGTACTTC | CASSERMGGYEQYF
TRBJ2-3 | 17 | . | TRBD2 | TRBV3-1/TRBV3-2 | TGTGCCAGCAGCTTTGGACTAGCGGGGGGGTATTCAGATACGCAGTATTTT | CASSFGLAGGYSDTQYF
TRBJ2-7 | 16 | few | TRBD2 | TRBV7-3 | TGTGCCAGCAGCCTGGGAGGGGCGGGCAAGCCCTACGAGCAGTACTTC | CASSLGGAGKPYEQYF
TRBJ1-1 | 15 | . | . | TRBV15 | TGTGCCACCAGCAGAGCGGGACATACTAACACTGAAGCTTTCTTT | CATSRAGHTNTEAFF
TRBJ2-1 | 13 | . | . | TRBV12-3/TRBV12-4 | TGTGCCAGCTCCGGACAGTCCTACAATGAGCAGTTCTTC | CASSGQSYNEQFF
TRBJ1-6 | 14 | . | TRBD1 | TRBV2 | TGTGCCAGCAAAGGACAGGGGATCAATTCACCCCTCCACTTT | CASKGQGINSPLHF
TRBJ2-1 | 14 | . | . | TRBV10-1 | TGCGCCATTTGTACTAGTCCCCTCTACAATGAGCAGTTCTTC | CAICTSPLYNEQFF
TRBJ1-2 | 12 | . | . | TRBV10-3 | TGTGCCATCAGTGGTAACCGCCTAGCCTACACCTTC | CAISGNRLAYTF
TRBJ1-2 | 13 | . | . | TRBV27 | TGTGCCAGCAGTTTATTGGGGGGTGGGGGCTACACCTTC | CASSLLGGGGYTF
TRBJ2-3 | 15 | . | . | TRBV19 | TGTGCCAGTAGTATAGATTTTTGGGCGGGGACTACGCAGTATTTT | CASSIDFWAGTTQYF
TRBJ1-4 | 13 | . | . | TRBV12-3/TRBV12-4 | TGTGCCAGCAGCCTTCTTTCGAATGAAAAACTGTTTTTT | CASSLLSNEKLFF
TRBJ2-3 | 16 | . | TRBD2 | TRBV3-1/TRBV3-2 | TGTGCCAGCAGCCACGGGACGCGGGGGGGCACAGATACGCAGTATTTT | CASSHGTRGGTDTQYF
TRBJ2-1 | 12 | . | . | TRBV7-9 | TGTGCCAGCAGCTTAAGGGGCAATGAGCAGTTCTTC | CASSLRGNEQFF
TRBJ2-1 | 14 | . | . | TRBV6-4 | TGTGCCAGCAGTGACTCGGCGACTCCTAATGAGCAGTTCTTC | CASSDSATPNEQFF
TRBJ1-4 | 16 | . | TRBD1 | TRBV5-1 | TGCGCCAGCAGCTTGGAGGCAGGGGGAACTAATGAAAAACTGTTTTTT | CASSLEAGGTNEKLFF
TRBJ2-7 | 16 | . | TRBD1 | TRBV19 | TGTGCCAGTAGAAGACAGGGGGCTTCTCCGGGCTACGAGCAGTACTTC | CASRRQGASPGYEQYF
TRBJ1-3 | 14 | . | . | TRBV7-9 | TGTGCCAGCAGCTTAGTAGACAGCGGAAACACCATATATTTT | CASSLVDSGNTIYF
TRBJ2-1 | 15 | . | TRBD2 | TRBV7-6 | TGTGCCAGCAGCTTATTGGGAGGGCCAGTGGATGAGCAGTTCTTC | CASSLLGGPVDEQFF
TRBJ1-1 | 13 | . | . | TRBV11-2 | TGTGCCAGCAGCTCCACGGACAGCTCAGAAGCTTTCTTT | CASSSTDSSEAFF
TRBJ2-2 | 12 | . | . | TRBV3-1/TRBV3-2 | TGTGCCAGCAGCCAATATACCGGGGAGCTGTTTTTT | CASSQYTGELFF
TRBJ2-2 | 14 | . | . | TRBV18 | TGTGCCAGCTCAGCGACAGGTTGGACCGGGGAGCTGTTTTTT | CASSATGWTGELFF
TRBJ1-2 | 14 | few | . | TRBV15 | TGTGCCACCAGTCATGTTCGGGGTGGCTATGGCTACACCTTC | CATSHVRGGYGYTF
TRBJ1-3 | 14 | . | . | TRBV30 | TGTGCCTGGAGTGTGGGGAGCTCTGGAAACACCATATATTTT | CAWSVGSSGNTIYF
TRBJ1-2 | 13 | . | . | TRBV6-1 | TGTGCCAGCAGTGTAGCAGCTGGCTATGGCTACACCTTC | CASSVAAGYGYTF
TRBJ1-2 | 13 | once | . | TRBV18 | TGTGCCAGCTCACAGGGGGATAACTATGGCTACACCTTC | CASSQGDNYGYTF
TRBJ1-1 | 15 | . | . | TRBV9 | TGTGCCAGCAGCGTAGACCAGGGAAATCCCACTGAAGCTTTCTTT | CASSVDQGNPTEAFF
TRBJ2-7 | 14 | . | TRBD1 | TRBV2 | TGTGCCAGCAGTGAAGAGGGGACAGGGCGAGAGCAGTACTTC | CASSEEGTGREQYF
TRBJ2-2 | 14 | . | . | TRBV6-6 | TGTGCCAGCACCCAGCGGAGGAACACCGGGGAGCTGTTTTTT | CASTQRRNTGELFF
TRBJ2-5 | 14 | . | TRBD2 | TRBV2 | TGTGCCAGCGGGGGACTAGCGGGGAGGGAGACCCAGTACTTC | CASGGLAGRETQYF
TRBJ2-7 | 15 | . | . | TRBV4-1 | TGCGCCAGCAGCCACATCCGGTCCACCCCCGACGAGCAGTACTTC | CASSHIRSTPDEQYF
TRBJ1-4 | 16 | few | . | TRBV4-3 | TGCGCCAGCAGCCAAGAATTACAGTTTGCTAATGAAAAACTGTTTTTT | CASSQELQFANEKLFF
TRBJ2-3 | 14 | . | . | TRBV9 | TGTGCCAGCAGTCCGGACGGGGTAACAGATACGCAGTATTTT | CASSPDGVTDTQYF
TRBJ1-6 | 15 | few | TRBD1 | TRBV5-1 | TGCGCCAGCAGCTTAGAAGGGGGCTTTTATTCACCCCTCCACTTT | CASSLEGGFYSPLHF
TRBJ2-7 | 15 | few | TRBD1 | TRBV4-1 | TGCGCCAGCAGCCCTATGGGACAGGGATATTTCGAGCAGTACTTC | CASSPMGQGYFEQYF
TRBJ1-3 | 14 | . | . | TRBV30 | TGTGCCCTTGGAAACGGGGTTACTGGAAACACCATATATTTT | CALGNGVTGNTIYF
TRBJ2-5 | 18 | . | . | TRBV7-8 | TGTGCCAGCAGCCCAGGGTTGTGGTCGCCGGCCCTCCAAGAGACCCAGTACTTC | CASSPGLWSPALQETQYF
TRBJ1-4 | 13 | . | . | TRBV30 | TGTGCCTGGAGTGTCGGAAGAGGCTTGAAACTGTTTTTT | CAWSVGRGLKLFF